The 3 T cell receptor beta chains given below trace back to one sample, sequenced in a study of neurological immune-mediated disorders. TCRdb reanalysed the 5' RACE reads using MiXCR and keeps one entry per CDR3 protein. This sample has about 82,000 distinct CDR3 sequences, with just over 2.5% found just once. Input material: PBMCs. These receptors all stem from a woman in her twenties or thirties with multiple sclerosis.

Ten or more counts support this clonotype. This chain joins TRBV12-3 or TRBV12-4 and TRBJ2-3, with D possibly being TRBD1 (5 bases). Trimming pared 1 base from V and 2 bases from J, leaving 10 bases between. The CDR3 extends over 15 amino acids. CDR3: CASSLDAGNTDTQYF. The CDR3 coding sequence is TGTGCCAGCAGTTTAGACGCAGGGAACACAGATACGCAGTATTTT.

This clonotype was counted many times. This chain uses TRBV6-2 or TRBV6-3 with TRBJ1-5, with D unresolved. CDR3 length: 12 amino acids. Germline loops: CDR1 MNHEY, CDR2 SVGEGT. V lost 7 bases, J lost 7 bases, and 11 bases lay in between. CDR3 sequence (DNA): TGTGCCAGCAAAGGGCCCCAACAGCCCCAGCATTTT. This encodes CASKGPQQPQHF.

The sample holds many counts of this clonotype. This rearrangement joins TRBV5-1 to TRBJ1-1, with unresolved D. The CDR3 spans 15 residues. Germline V lookup: CDR1 SGHRS, CDR2 YFSETQ. With 7 bases removed from V and 4 bases from J, the gap between germline ends came to 20 bases. CDR3 DNA: TGCGCCAGCGCCGAATATCTGGGCCCGAGCACTGAAGCTTTCTTT. Translation gives CASAEYLGPSTEAFF.